The clone carrying this TCR beta chain was seen a handful of times. Its antigen is still unknown. The data are from a study of identical twins. Overall study findings and caveats: Sequences that were beta out-of-frame showed weaker excess twin sharing. In monozygotic twins, models underestimated the sharing of out-of-frame TCR alpha.

TCRdb independently ran MiXCR on the 5' RACE reads; one entry per CDR3 protein. The data show around 670,000 distinct CDR3 sequences, around 6% seen once. The CDR3 length is 17 residues. CDR1 SNHLY and CDR2 FYNNEI come from the germline V gene. V trimming: 8 bases; J trimming: 2 bases; junction bases outside the gene matches: 11. The TCR sequence derives from a man aged 18 to 29 in good health. The chain joins TRBV2 to TRBJ2-5; 13 nucleotides line up with TRBD2. The sample comprised naive T cells sorted from blood. Here the CDR3 DNA reads TGTGCCAGCGGCCGGGGACTAGCGGGACCGAGGCAAGAGACCCAGTACTTC. It translates to CASGRGLAGPRQETQYF.